This TCR beta chain is from a study of OX40 agonist ivuxolimab in advanced cancers. Produced via immunoSEQ multiplex PCR; TCRdb's table is partial and in-frame only. The sample includes roughly 86,000 clones, about 90% of them seen just once. Germline V gene data show CDR1 as SGHTA and CDR2 as FQGNSA. CDR3 length equals 15 residues. Losses at the gene ends were 0 bases for V and 0 bases for J; bases not matched to a gene: 2. Findings of the study overall: There was clonal expansion of CD4+ and CD8+ blood T cells by week 6 at 0.1 to 3.0 mg/kg.

Regarding this clone: Its antigen is as yet unknown.

The sequence was obtained from an adult with an advanced solid tumor such as melanoma, head and neck, liver or kidney cancer. The sample here was CD4+ or CD8+ T cells sorted from blood, taken in a trial of the OX40 agonist ivuxolimab. The J gene is TRBJ2-7, the V gene TRBV7-2; 7 nucleotides align to TRBD2. The CDR3 DNA is TGTGCCAGCAGCTTAGCGGGGGGGAGCTCCTACGAGCAGTACTTC. As protein: CASSLAGGSSYEQYF.